The 27 T cell receptor beta chains reported below all come from one sample, sequenced in a study of blood T cell repertoires in COVID-19. Measured with immunoSEQ multiplex PCR; TCRdb has only the in-frame clones, and not every one. This repertoire shows tens of thousands of clones, approximately 81% found once; its top ten account for almost 6%. Material for sequencing was peripheral blood. These receptors all come from an older woman with acute or convalescent COVID-19.

The chain has TRBV6-2 or TRBV6-3 and TRBJ2-1; 11 bases fit TRBD2. This CDR3 region has 17 residues. Trimming at V came to 3 bases and at J to 4 bases, leaving 8 bases not matched to a gene. Looked up from germline, CDR1 is MNHEY and CDR2 is SVGEGT. CDR3 sequence (DNA): TGTGCCAGCAGTTATTCCCCGACTAGCGGGGTTTACAATGAGCAGTTCTTC. Its translation: CASSYSPTSGVYNEQFF.

This clone was counted between two and nine times. The V and J genes are TRBV6-4 and TRBJ1-2; possible D gene TRBD1, 6 bases. This CDR3 region has 12 residues. The germline CDR1 and CDR2 sequences are MRHNA and SNTAGT. The germline V and J ends were trimmed by 2 bases and 8 bases, with 9 bases remaining between them. DNA of the CDR3: TGTGCCAGCAGTGACCCCCAGGGGGGCTACACCTTC. As protein: CASSDPQGGYTF.

This sequence joins TRBV5-6 and TRBJ2-5, with 12 bases fitting TRBD2. V was clipped by 0 bases and J by 5 bases; unmatched bases: 8. Germline CDR1 SGHDT, CDR2 YYEEEE. CDR3 length: 17 residues. The CDR3 spells CASSLVGTSGYSETQYF. As DNA, the CDR3 is TGTGCCAGCAGCTTGGTAGGGACTAGCGGGTATTCGGAGACCCAGTACTTC.

V usage is TRBV19 and J usage is TRBJ1-5, with D unclear. CDR1 is LNHDA, CDR2 SQIVND, per germline (reference sequence). Trimming cost V 1 base and J 5 bases, with 3 bases left between them. The CDR3 has 12 residues. CDR3 sequence (DNA): TGTGCCAGTAGTATAGTCGATCAGCCCCAGCATTTT. Translated: CASSIVDQPQHF.

This rearrangement joins TRBV12-3 or TRBV12-4 to TRBJ2-1; weak D call: TRBD1 (5 bases). Trimming removed 5 bases from V and 6 bases from J, with 5 bases in between. The CDR3 extends over 11 amino acids. CDR3 sequence (DNA): TGTGCCAGCAGTGACAGCAATGAGCAGTTCTTC. It translates to CASSDSNEQFF.

The V call is TRBV3-1 (or the pseudogene TRBV3-2), the J call TRBJ1-6; perhaps TRBD1 as D (5 bases). Deletions cut 4 bases from V and 6 bases from J, with 16 bases between. The CDR3 extends over 16 amino acids. CDR1 is LGHDT, CDR2 YNNKEL, per germline (reference sequence). This CDR3 reads CASSRDSQLSNSPLHF. The CDR3 DNA sequence: TGTGCCAGCAGCCGTGACAGCCAACTGAGTAATTCACCCCTCCACTTT.

The chain uses TRBV21-1 and TRBJ2-6; the tabulated D call, TRBD1, remains unverified against the DNA. TRBV21-1 is termed a pseudogene. This CDR3 contains 18 residues. Here the CDR3 reads CASLPPPHRAAGANVLTF. DNA for the CDR3: TGTGCCAGCTTACCCCCGCCCCACAGGGCGGCTGGGGCCAACGTCCTGACTTTC.

The V gene is TRBV7-2, the J gene TRBJ2-2, with D possibly matching TRBD2 (5 bases). The V and J ends lost 3 bases and 4 bases respectively, with 15 bases between them. Per the germline V gene, CDR1 is SGHTA and CDR2 is FQGNSA. This CDR3 is 16 amino acids long. The CDR3 spells CASSFPGDLFTGELFF. CDR3 DNA: TGTGCCAGCAGCTTTCCCGGGGATTTATTCACCGGGGAGCTGTTTTTT.

The V and J genes are TRBV7-8 and TRBJ2-1; TRBD2 matches at 7 bases. Germline V lookup: CDR1 SGHVS, CDR2 FQNEAQ. The V gene end was trimmed by 2 bases and the J gene end by 6 bases; junction bases not matched to a gene: 7. This CDR3 has 15 residues. CDR3 sequence: CASSLRRELFNEQFF. CDR3 coding DNA: TGTGCCAGCAGCTTACGGCGGGAGCTCTTCAATGAGCAGTTCTTC.

The chain recombines TRBV7-7 with TRBJ2-1; TRBD2 matches 8 bases. The CDR3 sequence is 14 residues long. After removal of 5 bases from V and 5 bases from J, the junction contained 5 bases not matched to a gene. Looked up from germline, CDR1 is SSHAT and CDR2 is FNYEAQ (reference sequence). Here the CDR3 DNA reads TGTGCCAGCAGCCCGGGACTAGTAAACAATGAGCAGTTCTTC. This sequence encodes CASSPGLVNNEQFF.

This clone has just a few counts. This rearrangement joins TRBV11-2 to TRBJ2-1; TRBD2 might be the D (5 bases). The CDR3 sequence is 15 residues long. Per the germline V gene, CDR1 is SGHAT and CDR2 is FQNNGV. V was shortened by 3 bases and J by 7 bases, with 16 bases between the two germline ends. The DNA of the CDR3 is TGTGCCAGCAGCTTGTATGCGAGGGCTAGGAATGAGCAGTTCTTC. This encodes CASSLYARARNEQFF.

The rearrangement links TRBV5-5 to TRBJ2-5; maybe TRBD1 (6 bases). The V gene's germline CDR1 is SGHKS and CDR2 YYEKEE (reference sequence). V was clipped by 4 bases and J by 5 bases, with 18 bases between them. CDR3 size: 15 residues. The CDR3, as DNA: TGTGCCAGCAGCCGGCAGGACAGTGCTCAGGAGACCCAGTACTTC. Amino acid sequence: CASSRQDSAQETQYF.

This clone was seen a single time. The chain joins TRBV29-1 to TRBJ2-1; D perhaps matches TRBD1 (5 bases). The germline V gene has CDR1 SQVTM and CDR2 ANQGSEA. The germline V and J ends were trimmed by 4 bases and 6 bases, with 16 bases remaining between them. The CDR3 totals 14 residues. The CDR3 protein is CSVASRGGFNEQFF. CDR3 coding DNA: TGCAGCGTTGCATCAAGGGGCGGATTCAATGAGCAGTTCTTC.

This chain uses TRBV6-5 with TRBJ1-5; tentative D call: TRBD1 (5 bases). Trimming pared 5 bases from V and 8 bases from J, leaving 16 bases between. Germline V gives CDR1 MNHEY, CDR2 SVGAGI. The CDR3 has 14 amino acids. CDR3 protein: CASSHGGPGEPQHF. The CDR3, as DNA: TGTGCCAGCAGTCATGGGGGTCCGGGGGAGCCCCAGCATTTT.

The V and J genes are TRBV19 and TRBJ1-2, with D hard to call. Germline V gene sequence: CDR1 LNHDA, CDR2 SQIVND (reference sequence). This CDR3 is 13 amino acids long. V shed 3 bases and J shed 2 bases, with 7 bases lying between them. The CDR3 here is CASSMLQNYGYTF. In nucleotides, the CDR3 is TGTGCCAGTAGTATGCTGCAGAACTATGGCTACACCTTC. Using reference TRBV19 and TRBJ1-2 for the parts outside the CDR3, the full variable domain is DGGITQSPKYLFRKEGQNVTLSCEQNLNHDAMYWYRQDPGQGLRLIYYSQIVNDFQKGDIAEGYSVSREKKESFPLTVTSAQKNPTAFYLCASSMLQNYGYTFGSGTRLTVV.

The chain links TRBV4-1 to TRBJ2-2; TRBD2 agrees at 7 bases. This CDR3 region has 16 residues. V lost 3 bases, J lost 1 base, and 5 bases stayed unmatched. Germline CDR1 is MGHRA and CDR2 is YSYEKL. This CDR3 is CASSHPTGGNTGELFF. The CDR3 region has the DNA TGCGCCAGCAGCCACCCCACGGGGGGGAACACCGGGGAGCTGTTTTTT.

This chain joins TRBV7-3 and TRBJ1-1; D not certain. Germline V gene data show CDR1 as SGHTA and CDR2 as FQGTGA. This CDR3 comprises 15 residues. V dropped 5 bases and J dropped 0 bases, with 13 bases sitting between them. CDR3 amino acids: CASSPQSGLNTEAFF. CDR3 bases: TGTGCCAGCAGCCCCCAGTCCGGGTTGAACACTGAAGCTTTCTTT. Drawing the rest from reference TRBV7-3 and TRBJ1-1, the complete variable domain is GAGVSQTPSNKVTEKGKYVELRCDPISGHTALYWYRQSLGQGPEFLIYFQGTGAADDSGLPNDRFFAVRPEGSVSTLKIQRTERGDSAVYLCASSPQSGLNTEAFFGQGTRLTVV.

The V and J genes are TRBV30 and TRBJ1-4; the D is unclear. The length of the CDR3 is 14 residues. Trimming pared 0 bases from V and 4 bases from J, leaving 9 bases between. In germline, CDR1 is GTSNPN, CDR2 SVGIG (reference sequence). The CDR3 sequence: CAWSVSRINEKLFF. CDR3 DNA sequence: TGTGCCTGGAGTGTAAGCAGGATTAATGAAAAACTGTTTTTT.

The V and J genes are TRBV30 and TRBJ1-5; D ambiguous. The CDR3 consists of 13 residues. Per germline, CDR1 GTSNPN and CDR2 SVGIG (reference sequence). V lost 0 bases and J 3 bases, leaving 6 bases between the germline ends. This CDR3 reads CAWSVADNQPQHF. CDR3 nucleotide sequence: TGTGCCTGGAGTGTGGCAGACAATCAGCCCCAGCATTTT.

V and J are TRBV11-2 and TRBJ1-2, with D possibly matching TRBD1 (6 bases). The germline gives CDR1 SGHAT, CDR2 FQNNGV. V gave up 5 bases and J gave up 3 bases, with 13 bases separating them. The CDR3 totals 14 residues. This CDR3 reads CASSPDSAYYGYTF. CDR3 DNA sequence: TGTGCCAGCAGCCCGGACAGTGCCTACTATGGCTACACCTTC.

The chain combines TRBV11-2 with TRBJ2-2, with TRBD2 identical over 8 bases. After removal of 6 bases from V and 8 bases from J, the junction contained 5 bases not matched to a gene. Germline loops: CDR1 SGHAT, CDR2 FQNNGV. The CDR3 extends over 13 amino acids. The CDR3 loop reads CASRREGRGELFF. The DNA for the CDR3 is TGTGCCAGCAGACGGGAGGGGAGGGGGGAGCTGTTTTTT. The full variable domain, in which reference TRBV11-2 and TRBJ2-2 provide the parts outside the CDR3, is EAGVAQSPRYKIIEKRQSVAFWCNPISGHATLYWYQQILGQGPKLLIQFQNNGVVDDSQLPKDRFSAERLKGVDSTLKIQPAKLEDSAVYLCASRREGRGELFFGEGSRLTVL.

The chain combines TRBV3-1 (or the pseudogene TRBV3-2) with TRBJ1-1, with D tentatively TRBD1 (5 bases). CDR3 length equals 13 residues. CDR1 is LGHDT and CDR2 is YNNKEL in the germline V gene (reference sequence). The V end lost 2 bases, the J end lost 4 bases, and 8 bases lay between the germline ends. CDR3 in DNA: TGTGCCAGCAGCCAAATCCAGGGCACTGAAGCTTTCTTT. Translation gives CASSQIQGTEAFF.

This clone came up once. The V call is TRBV7-9, the J call TRBJ2-1; possibly TRBD2 for D (7 bases). This CDR3 has 15 amino acids. Per germline, CDR1 SEHNR and CDR2 FQNEAQ (reference sequence). V gave up 11 bases and J gave up 0 bases, with 17 bases separating them. In DNA form, the CDR3 reads TGTGCCTCCCGAGGGGGGGCAAGCTCCTACAATGAGCAGTTCTTC. Amino acids: CASRGGASSYNEQFF.

This clone was recorded a few times. CDR3 in amino acids: CASIRGRASITDTQYF. The CDR3 nucleotides are TGTGCCAGCATTAGGGGGCGAGCCTCAATCACAGATACGCAGTATTTT. V gene TRBV2 combines with J gene TRBJ2-3; 7 positions agree with TRBD1. V gave up 7 bases and J gave up 2 bases; unmatched junction bases: 12. This CDR3 has 16 amino acids. Per germline, CDR1 SNHLY and CDR2 FYNNEI.

This clone was picked up one time. V is TRBV6-1 and J is TRBJ2-7; a weak D match, TRBD2 (5 bases). This CDR3 region has 15 residues. Per the germline V gene, CDR1 is MNHNS and CDR2 is SASEGT. V lost 2 bases and J lost 4, with 15 bases in between. This CDR3 is CASSERIFGIYEQYF. CDR3 DNA: TGTGCCAGCAGTGAAAGGATCTTCGGGATTTACGAGCAGTACTTC.

The rearrangement uses TRBV19 and TRBJ1-3; 7 bases are a match to TRBD1. Germline lookup yields CDR1 LNHDA and CDR2 SQIVND (reference sequence). Trimming at V came to 7 bases and at J to 9 bases, leaving 6 bases not matched to a gene. The CDR3 covers 12 residues. The CDR3 nucleotides are TGTGCCAGTAAGGGACAGTTCGGCACCATATATTTT. Amino acid sequence: CASKGQFGTIYF.

This clone has only one observation. The chain links TRBV6-4 to TRBJ2-3, with TRBD2 identical over 7 bases. CDR1 and CDR2 (germline): MRHNA, SNTAGT. The CDR3 has 15 residues. After removal of 0 bases from V and 1 base from J, the junction contained 1 base not matched to a gene. CDR3 sequence (DNA): TGTGCCAGCAGTGACTCGAGCGGGGGCACAGATACGCAGTATTTT. It specifies CASSDSSGGTDTQYF.